These 27 T cell receptor beta chains were all obtained from the same sample, sequenced in a study of shared clonotypes between healthy human individuals. Cells designated naive CD8 were CD45RO-negative and were positively selected for CCR7, with terminally differentiated effector memory CD45RA+ cells excluded. The method was immunoSEQ multiplex PCR; TCRdb's version includes in-frame clones alone and lacks a portion of them. The repertoire holds about 1.9 million clones, over 85% seen once, with roughly 1.7% in the top ten. The sequencing sample was made of naive CD8+ T cells from PBMCs. Every receptor here comes from a young man in good health. Some clones in this sample may be carry-over from other donors' samples.

V is TRBV11-2 and J is TRBJ2-7; the D gene is possibly TRBD2 (5 bases). Trimming stripped 6 bases from V and 5 bases from J, with 20 bases between. The CDR3 covers 15 residues. From germline, CDR1 is SGHAT and CDR2 FQNNGV. The CDR3 DNA reads as TGTGCCAGCAGTTCAATCCTTCGGGCTAGCCACGAGCAGTACTTC. Its protein product is CASSSILRASHEQYF.

The rearrangement links TRBV28 to TRBJ2-1; TRBD2 agrees at 14 bases. V lost 2 bases and J lost 7; bases outside the gene matches: 7. Germline CDR1 reads MDHEN; CDR2 reads SYDVKM. This CDR3 contains 17 residues. CDR3 bases: TGTGCCAGCAGTTTAAGACTAGCGGGAGGGCCTTGGAATGAGCAGTTCTTC. It codes for CASSLRLAGGPWNEQFF.

On this clone: Within the sample, other DNA sequences also encode this same CDR3. V and J are TRBV13 and TRBJ2-5, with 10 bases aligning to TRBD2. J gave up 0 bases and V 4 bases, and 5 bases lay outside the gene matches. CDR1 and CDR2 from the germline V gene are PRHDT and FYEKMQ (reference sequence). There are 16 residues in the CDR3. The chain's CDR3 is CASSSPGLADQETQYF. For the CDR3, the DNA is TGTGCCAGCAGCTCCCCAGGACTAGCGGACCAAGAGACCCAGTACTTC. The full variable domain, its missing parts supplied by reference TRBV13 and TRBJ2-5, is AAGVIQSPRHLIKEKRETATLKCYPIPRHDTVYWYQQGPGQDPQFLISFYEKMQSDKGSIPDRFSAQQFSDYHSELNMSSLELGDSALYFCASSSPGLADQETQYFGPGTRLLVL.

The V gene is TRBV7-9, the J gene TRBJ2-1; maybe TRBD2 (6 bases). The CDR3 is 15 residues long. The germline V gene has CDR1 SEHNR and CDR2 FQNEAQ (reference sequence). V lost 2 bases to trimming and J lost 4 bases, with 12 bases between them. CDR3 DNA: TGTGCCAGCAGCTTATCATGGCGGGAATACAATGAGCAGTTCTTC. Translation: CASSLSWREYNEQFF.

The V and J genes are TRBV27 and TRBJ2-1; 7 positions match TRBD2. The CDR3 has 14 residues. V lost 4 bases to trimming and J lost 6 bases; unmatched junction nucleotides: 6. Looked up from germline, CDR1 is MNHEY and CDR2 is SMNVEV (reference sequence). The CDR3 loop is CASSSSGTRNEQFF. CDR3 coding DNA: TGTGCCAGCAGTTCCAGCGGGACTCGCAATGAGCAGTTCTTC.

The rearrangement links TRBV5-1 to TRBJ2-1; TRBD2 aligns across 10 bases. Germline V lookup: CDR1 SGHRS, CDR2 YFSETQ. The CDR3 runs to 16 residues. Trimming removed 3 bases from V and 5 bases from J; junction bases left unmatched: 8. CDR3 residues: CASSWRLAGADNEQFF. In DNA, the CDR3 is TGCGCCAGCAGCTGGAGGCTAGCGGGAGCCGACAATGAGCAGTTCTTC. The whole variable domain, remainder taken from reference TRBV5-1 and TRBJ2-1, is KAGVTQTPRYLIKTRGQQVTLSCSPISGHRSVSWYQQTPGQGLQFLFEYFSETQRNKGNFPGRFSGRQFSNSRSEMNVSTLELGDSALYLCASSWRLAGADNEQFFGPGTRLTVL.

The gene calls are TRBV9 and TRBJ1-2; D is perhaps TRBD1 (6 bases). V lost 4 bases, J lost 4 bases, and 14 bases lay in between. Germline V gives CDR1 SGDLS, CDR2 YYNGEE. The CDR3 sequence is 14 residues long. The DNA of the CDR3 is TGTGCCAGCAGCCCCGTGGACAGAGTCTATGGCTACACCTTC. This gives the protein CASSPVDRVYGYTF.

This chain connects TRBV10-3 to TRBJ2-1; 9 nucleotides line up with TRBD1. Germline V gene data show CDR1 as ENHRY and CDR2 as SYGVKD. The CDR3 has 15 amino acids. The ends lost 3 bases at V and 7 bases at J; junction bases unmatched: 7. The CDR3: CAISDRQGEGNEQFF. In DNA, the CDR3 is TGTGCCATCAGTGACCGACAGGGGGAGGGGAATGAGCAGTTCTTC.

Points on this clone: The same CDR3 can be traced to other DNA sequences in this sample. The chain is built from TRBV18 and TRBJ2-7, with 9 nucleotides matching TRBD1. The length of the CDR3 is 14 residues. Germline lookup yields CDR1 KGHSH and CDR2 LQKENI. J lost 2 bases, V lost 2 bases, and 1 base had no gene match. The CDR3 DNA reads as TGTGCCAGCTCACCAGGACAGGGGCCCTACGAGCAGTACTTC. Translating it yields CASSPGQGPYEQYF.

The chain couples TRBV19 to TRBJ1-1, with 7 bases aligning to TRBD1. CDR1 is LNHDA and CDR2 is SQIVND in the germline V gene (reference sequence). V lost 5 bases and J lost 0; bases outside the gene matches: 3. This CDR3 has 14 residues. CDR3 DNA: TGTGCCAGTAGTGACGACAGGGTGAACACTGAAGCTTTCTTT. Protein: CASSDDRVNTEAFF.

CDR3 sequence reads: CASSQDLGTGGVEAFF. The CDR3 DNA reads as TGCGCCAGCAGCCAAGATCTTGGGACAGGGGGCGTTGAAGCTTTCTTT. The chain links TRBV4-3 to TRBJ1-1; 12 positions match TRBD1. The germline V gene has CDR1 LGHNA and CDR2 YSLEER. Trimming at V came to 0 bases and at J to 7 bases, leaving 6 bases not matched to a gene. This CDR3 has 16 amino acids.

The chain is built from TRBV7-9 and TRBJ1-2; no clear D. There are 14 residues in the CDR3. V lost 4 bases and J 1 base, leaving 10 bases between the germline ends. Germline loops: CDR1 SEHNR, CDR2 FQNEAQ (reference sequence). The DNA for the CDR3 is TGTGCCAGCAGCTGGGCCGCAAATAACTATGGCTACACCTTC. Protein: CASSWAANNYGYTF.

This clone was found once. The chain is built from TRBV15 and TRBJ2-3; weak D call: TRBD2 (5 bases). The germline V gene encodes CDR1 LNHNV and CDR2 YYDKDF (reference sequence). CDR3 length equals 13 residues. The V gene lost 3 bases and the J gene lost 6 bases, with 10 bases spanning the gap. The CDR3 loop reads CATSRRVADTQYF. DNA for the CDR3: TGTGCCACCAGCAGGCGAGTAGCGGATACGCAGTATTTT.

This clone was recorded once. The chain has TRBV4-1 and TRBJ2-1; 8 nucleotides align to TRBD1. CDR3 length equals 15 residues. Germline V gives CDR1 MGHRA, CDR2 YSYEKL. Trimming took 2 bases from V and 7 from J; bases not matched to a gene: 7. Here the CDR3 DNA reads TGCGCCAGCAGCCAACTCCAGGGGGCGGGGAATGAGCAGTTCTTC. This codes for CASSQLQGAGNEQFF.

The V gene is TRBV7-9, the J gene TRBJ2-5; 9 nucleotides align to TRBD1. Germline V lookup: CDR1 SEHNR, CDR2 FQNEAQ (reference sequence). CDR3 size: 13 residues. V dropped 5 bases and J dropped 5; count of bases not matched to a gene: 3. In DNA, the CDR3 is TGTGCCAGCAGCGTAGACAGGGGGGAGACCCAGTACTTC. This codes for CASSVDRGETQYF.

The V gene is TRBV7-3, the J gene TRBJ2-1; D possibly corresponds to TRBD2 (5 bases). The CDR3 has 14 amino acids. Germline CDR1 SGHTA, CDR2 FQGTGA. The V end was cut by 2 bases, the J end by 9 bases, with 14 bases between. CDR3 sequence (DNA): TGTGCCAGCAGCTTACTCGGGAAGGCGGTTGAGCAGTTCTTC. Translating gives CASSLLGKAVEQFF.

V is TRBV10-3 and J is TRBJ2-4; no reliable D call. The CDR3 consists of 14 residues. Per germline, CDR1 ENHRY and CDR2 SYGVKD. The ends were cut back, 3 bases at V and 4 bases at J, with 10 bases in the middle. The CDR3 coding sequence is TGTGCCATCAGTGATGTCCCCAGTAAAAACATTCAGTACTTC. It codes for CAISDVPSKNIQYF.

CDR3: CASSIDSYYGYTF. In DNA, the CDR3 is TGTGCCAGTAGTATAGACTCATACTATGGCTACACCTTC. V and J are TRBV19 and TRBJ1-2; D remains unclear. The V end lost 0 bases, the J end lost 3 bases, and 5 bases lay between the germline ends. This CDR3 contains 13 residues. Germline lookup yields CDR1 LNHDA and CDR2 SQIVND (reference sequence).

This clone has a single count. In DNA, the CDR3 is TGTGCCAGCAAAGTCCAAGAGGAGGGCACCGGGGAGCTGTTTTTT. Translated: CASKVQEEGTGELFF. The chain joins TRBV27 to TRBJ2-2; a weak D match, TRBD2 (6 bases). The CDR3 length is 15 residues. The V end lost 7 bases, the J end lost 4 bases, and 16 bases lay between the germline ends. Germline loops: CDR1 MNHEY, CDR2 SMNVEV (reference sequence).

V gene TRBV4-1 combines with J gene TRBJ2-7; the D is unclear. The CDR3 runs to 14 residues. V lost 6 bases and J 0 bases, leaving 12 bases between the germline ends. Per the germline V gene, CDR1 is MGHRA and CDR2 is YSYEKL. CDR3 nucleotides: TGCGCCAGCAGTATAGGCCGGAGCTCCTACGAGCAGTACTTC. Amino acid sequence: CASSIGRSSYEQYF.

The chain employs TRBV27 and TRBJ2-7; D is unresolved. Germline V gene sequence: CDR1 MNHEY, CDR2 SMNVEV (reference sequence). V was trimmed by 6 bases and J by 6 bases, leaving 24 bases between them. This CDR3 is 16 amino acids long. The CDR3 protein is CASSPLEVVTVGEQYF. The CDR3 DNA reads as TGTGCCAGCAGCCCCCTGGAAGTAGTTACAGTTGGCGAGCAGTACTTC.

A few counts support this clone. This rearrangement joins TRBV19 to TRBJ1-1; unclear D gene. The germline gives CDR1 LNHDA, CDR2 SQIVND (reference sequence). The V and J ends lost 8 bases and 5 bases respectively, with 12 bases between them. There are 12 residues in the CDR3. CDR3 sequence (DNA): TGTGCCAGTGGGTACGTCGGGACTGAAGCTTTCTTT. Translation: CASGYVGTEAFF.

The rearrangement uses TRBV28 and TRBJ2-7; 8 nucleotides match TRBD2. CDR3 length: 14 residues. CDR1 and CDR2 from the germline V gene are MDHEN and SYDVKM. J was trimmed by 1 base and V by 5 bases; bases with no gene match: 4. The CDR3 region is CASSPRLASYEQYF. Written as DNA, the CDR3 is TGTGCCAGCAGTCCCCGACTAGCGTCCTACGAGCAGTACTTC.

The chain couples TRBV2 to TRBJ2-2; 9 bases line up with TRBD2. Germline-derived CDR1 and CDR2 are SNHLY and FYNNEI. Trimming at V came to 8 bases and at J to 6 bases, leaving 10 bases not matched to a gene. There are 15 residues in the CDR3. The CDR3 DNA sequence: TGTGCCAGCGGGGTTTGGCGGGAGGGCCCCGGGGAGCTGTTTTTT. It translates to CASGVWREGPGELFF.

The J gene is TRBJ2-3, the V gene TRBV11-1; 7 bases map to TRBD2. CDR1 and CDR2 (germline): SGHAT, FQDESV (reference sequence). This CDR3 region has 15 residues. J was trimmed by 2 bases and V by 3 bases; bases with no gene match: 5. CDR3 amino acids: CASSFIREATDTQYF. The CDR3 DNA is TGTGCCAGCAGCTTTATTCGGGAGGCCACAGATACGCAGTATTTT.

J is TRBJ2-1 and V is TRBV4-2; perhaps TRBD2 as D (6 bases). This CDR3 is 14 amino acids long. V lost 1 base, J lost 8 bases, and 12 bases lay in between. Germline CDR1 is LGHNA and CDR2 is YNFKEQ. The CDR3 region has the DNA TGTGCCAGCAGCCAAGTTGGGACTGGGGATGAGCAGTTCTTC. It translates to CASSQVGTGDEQFF.

V is TRBV7-3 and J is TRBJ2-6, with 11 positions matching TRBD2. The ends lost 3 bases at V and 11 bases at J; junction bases unmatched: 12. Germline CDR1 and CDR2: SGHTA and FQGTGA. The CDR3 sequence is 17 residues long. The CDR3 protein is CASSFTPGLAAADVLTF. CDR3 DNA: TGTGCCAGCAGCTTCACTCCGGGACTAGCGGCTGCCGACGTCCTGACTTTC.